This T cell receptor beta chain was captured in a study of blood T cells in healthy people across ages. Looked up from germline, CDR1 is SGHTA and CDR2 is FQGNSA. With 5 bases clipped from V and 8 bases from J, the junction kept 6 bases outside the gene matches. The CDR3 totals 13 residues. This clonotype was seen only a few times. The antigen remains unidentified. Extracted total RNA amounted to at least 6 micrograms for each sample. A second PCR of 7 to 11 cycles used a sample-barcoded 5' primer and a J-beta primer mix. TCRdb re-called the 5' RACE reads through MiXCR, storing one row per CDR3 protein. The sample lists roughly 700,000 distinct CDR3 sequences, 45% to 50% occurring once. Study outcomes and limitations: Long-lived donors carried more naive CD4+ cells and greater diversity than aged donors. TCR beta diversity was tightly associated with the proportion of naive T cells.

Sequenced material: blood. This rearrangement joins TRBV7-2 to TRBJ2-4, with TRBD2 matching 7 bases. The origin of this receptor is a woman between 55 and 75 years old in good health. CDR3 region: CASSPQGGDIQYF. In DNA form, the CDR3 reads TGTGCCAGCAGCCCGCAGGGAGGGGACATTCAGTACTTC.